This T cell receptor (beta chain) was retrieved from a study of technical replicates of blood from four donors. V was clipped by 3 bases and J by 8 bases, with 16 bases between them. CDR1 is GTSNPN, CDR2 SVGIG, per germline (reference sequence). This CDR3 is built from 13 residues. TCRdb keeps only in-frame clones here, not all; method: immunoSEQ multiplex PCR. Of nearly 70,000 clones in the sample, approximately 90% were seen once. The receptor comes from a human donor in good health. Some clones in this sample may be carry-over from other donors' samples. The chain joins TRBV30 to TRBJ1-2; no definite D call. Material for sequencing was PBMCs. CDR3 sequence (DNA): TGTGCCTGGAGGGATACCAAACAGTCGGGCTACACCTTC. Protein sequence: CAWRDTKQSGYTF.